The 10 T cell receptor beta chains below come from one sample, sequenced in a study of cytomegalovirus exposure and HLA in healthy donors. It was with 60 Vbeta and 13 Jbeta primers that the PCR ran. Some clones are missing from TCRdb's copy, which holds only in-frame ones; the method was immunoSEQ multiplex PCR. The table shows roughly 130,000 clones, with 75% to 85% occurring only once. Sequencing was carried out using PBMCs. The origin of the receptors is a middle-aged man in good health and CMV-seronegative.

This CDR3 reads CASSIDRFRNSPLHF. CDR3 DNA: TGTGCCAGCAGCATCGACAGGTTTAGGAATTCACCCCTCCACTTT. The gene calls are TRBV7-2 and TRBJ1-6; tentative D call: TRBD1 (6 bases). Trimming left V 5 bases short and J 7 bases short, with 15 bases between. The germline V gene encodes CDR1 SGHTA and CDR2 FQGNSA. This CDR3 contains 15 residues.

The chain joins TRBV5-6 to TRBJ2-2; TRBD1 agrees at 10 bases. The CDR3 extends over 16 amino acids. CDR1 and CDR2 (germline): SGHDT, YYEEEE. The V gene end was trimmed by 4 bases and the J gene end by 4 bases; junction bases not matched to a gene: 7. CDR3 in DNA: TGTGCCAGCAGCACGGGGACAGGGGAGAGCACCGGGGAGCTGTTTTTT. Encoded protein: CASSTGTGESTGELFF. The whole variable domain, filled in from reference TRBV5-6 and TRBJ2-2, reads DAGVTQSPTHLIKTRGQQVTLRCSPKSGHDTVSWYQQALGQGPQFIFQYYEEEERQRGNFPDRFSGHQFPNYSSELNVNALLLGDSALYLCASSTGTGESTGELFFGEGSRLTVL.

The V call is TRBV7-6, the J call TRBJ1-2; D not resolved. The CDR3 contains 13 residues. Germline loops: CDR1 SGHVS, CDR2 FNYEAQ. V lost 4 bases and J lost 2, with 8 bases in between. CDR3 nucleotide sequence: TGTGCCAGCAGCTCACAGATAAACTATGGCTACACCTTC. The encoded protein is CASSSQINYGYTF. The whole variable domain, remainder taken from reference TRBV7-6 and TRBJ1-2, is GAGVSQSPRYKVTKRGQDVALRCDPISGHVSLYWYRQALGQGPEFLTYFNYEAQQDKSGLPNDRFSAERPEGSISTLTIQRTEQRDSAMYRCASSSQINYGYTFGSGTRLTVV.

J is TRBJ2-1 and V is TRBV5-1; 11 bases align to TRBD2. There are 15 residues in the CDR3. The V and J ends lost 4 bases and 6 bases, in that order; junction bases with no gene match: 6. Germline CDR1 SGHRS, CDR2 YFSETQ. The CDR3 region has the DNA TGCGCCAGCAGCCCAGGGACTAGCGGACTCAATGAGCAGTTCTTC. As protein: CASSPGTSGLNEQFF. Full variable domain (missing parts from reference TRBV5-1 and TRBJ2-1): KAGVTQTPRYLIKTRGQQVTLSCSPISGHRSVSWYQQTPGQGLQFLFEYFSETQRNKGNFPGRFSGRQFSNSRSEMNVSTLELGDSALYLCASSPGTSGLNEQFFGPGTRLTVL.

The chain uses TRBV7-9 and TRBJ2-1, with D maybe TRBD2 (5 bases). Trimming left V 5 bases short and J 5 bases short, with 10 bases between. Germline-derived CDR1 and CDR2 are SEHNR and FQNEAQ (reference sequence). The CDR3 has 13 residues. The CDR3 DNA follows: TGTGCCAGCAGCCTAGGACTTCACAATGAGCAGTTCTTC. Translation: CASSLGLHNEQFF.

The CDR3 loop is CASSRDSRSNQPQHF. For the CDR3, the DNA is TGTGCCAGCAGCCGGGACAGTAGAAGCAATCAGCCCCAGCATTTT. The rearrangement links TRBV7-2 to TRBJ1-5, with 7 bases matching TRBD1. Germline V CDR1 and CDR2: SGHTA, FQGNSA. CDR3 length: 15 amino acids. Trimming took 5 bases from V and 1 from J; bases not matched to a gene: 5.

The V gene is TRBV5-8, the J gene TRBJ1-1; 11 bases are a match to TRBD1. The germline V gene has CDR1 SGHTS and CDR2 YDEGEE. This CDR3 is 15 amino acids long. J was trimmed by 6 bases and V by 0 bases; bases with no gene match: 4. CDR3 residues: CASSLAGQGAAEAFF. The CDR3 coding sequence is TGTGCCAGCAGCTTGGCCGGACAGGGGGCGGCTGAAGCTTTCTTT.

To note about this clone: The sample has other DNA sequences that encode this CDR3 too. This chain uses TRBV28 with TRBJ1-2; 9 positions match TRBD1. Trimming took 5 bases from V and 7 from J; bases not matched to a gene: 5. Germline-derived CDR1 and CDR2 are MDHEN and SYDVKM. The length of the CDR3 is 13 residues. CDR3 sequence: CASSTGGAGGYTF. In DNA form, the CDR3 reads TGTGCCAGCAGTACAGGGGGCGCGGGTGGCTACACCTTC.

The chain recombines TRBV7-8 with TRBJ2-3, with 8 bases fitting TRBD2. Trimming removed 7 bases from V and 2 bases from J; junction bases left unmatched: 8. CDR1 and CDR2 (germline): SGHVS, FQNEAQ. The CDR3 is 15 residues long. The CDR3 coding sequence is TGTGCCAGCATTCGAAGCGGGAGTCTCACAGATACGCAGTATTTT. It codes for CASIRSGSLTDTQYF.

The chain has TRBV2 and TRBJ1-2; possibly TRBD1 for D (6 bases). The CDR3 runs 14 residues. V lost 9 bases to trimming and J lost 4 bases, with 18 bases between them. CDR1 and CDR2 from the germline V gene are SNHLY and FYNNEI. CDR3 sequence: CASHQGSLLYGYTF. CDR3 bases: TGTGCCAGTCACCAGGGGTCCCTCCTCTATGGCTACACCTTC.